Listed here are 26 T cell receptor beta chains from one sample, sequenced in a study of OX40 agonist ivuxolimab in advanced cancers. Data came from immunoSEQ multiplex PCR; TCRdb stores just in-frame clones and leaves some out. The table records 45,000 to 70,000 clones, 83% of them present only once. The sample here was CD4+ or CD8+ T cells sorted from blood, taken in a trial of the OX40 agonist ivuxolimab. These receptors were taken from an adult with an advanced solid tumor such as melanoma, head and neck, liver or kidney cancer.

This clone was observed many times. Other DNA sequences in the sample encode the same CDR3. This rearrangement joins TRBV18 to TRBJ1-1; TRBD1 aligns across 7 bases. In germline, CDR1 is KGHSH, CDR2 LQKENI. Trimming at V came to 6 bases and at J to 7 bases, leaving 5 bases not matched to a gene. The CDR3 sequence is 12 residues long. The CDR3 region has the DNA TGTGCCAGCTCGGTCAGGGGGAGTGAAGCTTTCTTT. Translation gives CASSVRGSEAFF.

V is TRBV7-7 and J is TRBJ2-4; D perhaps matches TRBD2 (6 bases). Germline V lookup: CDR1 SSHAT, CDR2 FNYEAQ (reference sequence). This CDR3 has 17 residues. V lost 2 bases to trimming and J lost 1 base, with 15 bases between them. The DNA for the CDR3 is TGTGCCAGCAGCTTATCCGGAGGGAGGCGGGCCAAAAACATTCAGTACTTC. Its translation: CASSLSGGRRAKNIQYF.

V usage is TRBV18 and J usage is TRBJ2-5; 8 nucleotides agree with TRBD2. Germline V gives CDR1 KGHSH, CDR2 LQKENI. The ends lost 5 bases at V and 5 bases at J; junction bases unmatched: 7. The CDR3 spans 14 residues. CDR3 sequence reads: CASSTRGGEETQYF. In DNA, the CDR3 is TGTGCCAGCTCAACTCGGGGGGGCGAGGAGACCCAGTACTTC. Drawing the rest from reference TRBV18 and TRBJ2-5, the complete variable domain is NAGVMQNPRHLVRRRGQEARLRCSPMKGHSHVYWYRQLPEEGLKFMVYLQKENIIDESGMPKERFSAEFPKEGPSILRIQQVVRGDSAAYFCASSTRGGEETQYFGPGTRLLVL.

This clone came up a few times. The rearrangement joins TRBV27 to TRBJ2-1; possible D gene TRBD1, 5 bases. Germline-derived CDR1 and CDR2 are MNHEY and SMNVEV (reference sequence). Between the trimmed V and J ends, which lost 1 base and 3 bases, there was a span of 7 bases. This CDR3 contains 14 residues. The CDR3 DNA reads TGTGCCAGCAGTTTATGGGGCAGCTACAATGAGCAGTTCTTC. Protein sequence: CASSLWGSYNEQFF.

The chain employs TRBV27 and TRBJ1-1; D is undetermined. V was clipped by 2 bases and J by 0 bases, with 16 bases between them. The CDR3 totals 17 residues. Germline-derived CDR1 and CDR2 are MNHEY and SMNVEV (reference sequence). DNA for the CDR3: TGTGCCAGCAGTTTAGGTGGGGTAGTACAGCTGAACACTGAAGCTTTCTTT. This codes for CASSLGGVVQLNTEAFF.

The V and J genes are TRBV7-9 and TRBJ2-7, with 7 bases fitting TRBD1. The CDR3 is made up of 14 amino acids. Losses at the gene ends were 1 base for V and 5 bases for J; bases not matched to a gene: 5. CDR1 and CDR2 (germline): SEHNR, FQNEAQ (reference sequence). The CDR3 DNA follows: TGTGCCAGCAGCTTAGAGGGGGCTAGTGACGAGCAGTACTTC. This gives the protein CASSLEGASDEQYF.

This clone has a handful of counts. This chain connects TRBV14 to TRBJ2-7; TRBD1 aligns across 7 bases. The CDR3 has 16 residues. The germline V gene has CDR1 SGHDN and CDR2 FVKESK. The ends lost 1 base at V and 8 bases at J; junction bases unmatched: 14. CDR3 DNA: TGTGCCAGCAGCCAAGTTACAGGGGCTTATGAGAGCCAGCAGTACTTC. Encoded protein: CASSQVTGAYESQQYF. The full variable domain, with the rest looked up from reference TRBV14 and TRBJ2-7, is EAGVTQFPSHSVIEKGQTVTLRCDPISGHDNLYWYRRVMGKEIKFLLHFVKESKQDESGMPNNRFLAERTGGTYSTLKVQPAELEDSGVYFCASSQVTGAYESQQYFGPGTRLTVT.

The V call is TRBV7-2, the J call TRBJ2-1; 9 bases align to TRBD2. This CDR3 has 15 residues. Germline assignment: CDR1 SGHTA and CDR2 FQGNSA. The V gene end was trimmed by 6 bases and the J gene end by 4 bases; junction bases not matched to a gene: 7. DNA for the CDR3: TGTGCCAGCAGGCCCCCCGCGGGGGGGTACAATGAGCAGTTCTTC. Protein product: CASRPPAGGYNEQFF. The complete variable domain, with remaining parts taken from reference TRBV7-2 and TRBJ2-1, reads GAGVSQSPSNKVTEKGKDVELRCDPISGHTALYWYRQSLGQGLEFLIYFQGNSAPDKSGLPSDRFSAERTGGSVSTLTIQRTQQEDSAVYLCASRPPAGGYNEQFFGPGTRLTVL.

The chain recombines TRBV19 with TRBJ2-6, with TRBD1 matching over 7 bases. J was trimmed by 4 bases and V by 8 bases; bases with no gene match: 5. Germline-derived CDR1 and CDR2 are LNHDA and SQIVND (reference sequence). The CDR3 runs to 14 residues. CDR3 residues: CASYRGLGANVLTF. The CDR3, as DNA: TGTGCCAGTTACAGGGGTCTCGGGGCCAACGTCCTGACTTTC.

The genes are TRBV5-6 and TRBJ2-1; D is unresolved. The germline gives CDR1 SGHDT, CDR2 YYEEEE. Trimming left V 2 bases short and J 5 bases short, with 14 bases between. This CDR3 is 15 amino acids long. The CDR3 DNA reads TGTGCCAGCAGCTTTTCCTCGCGACGGAACAATGAGCAGTTCTTC. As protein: CASSFSSRRNNEQFF.

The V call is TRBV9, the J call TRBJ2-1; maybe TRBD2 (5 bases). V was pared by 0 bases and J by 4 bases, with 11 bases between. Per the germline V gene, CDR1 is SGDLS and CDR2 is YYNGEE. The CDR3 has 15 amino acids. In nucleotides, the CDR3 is TGTGCCAGCAGCGTAGATAGCGAGCCGTACAATGAGCAGTTCTTC. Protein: CASSVDSEPYNEQFF.

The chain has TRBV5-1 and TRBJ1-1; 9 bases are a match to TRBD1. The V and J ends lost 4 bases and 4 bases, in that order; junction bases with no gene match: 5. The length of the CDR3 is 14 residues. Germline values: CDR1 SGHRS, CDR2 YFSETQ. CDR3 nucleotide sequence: TGCGCCAGCAGCCTGGGGACAGGGTTCACTGAAGCTTTCTTT. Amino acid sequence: CASSLGTGFTEAFF. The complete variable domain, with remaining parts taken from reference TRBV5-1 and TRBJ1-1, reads KAGVTQTPRYLIKTRGQQVTLSCSPISGHRSVSWYQQTPGQGLQFLFEYFSETQRNKGNFPGRFSGRQFSNSRSEMNVSTLELGDSALYLCASSLGTGFTEAFFGQGTRLTVV.

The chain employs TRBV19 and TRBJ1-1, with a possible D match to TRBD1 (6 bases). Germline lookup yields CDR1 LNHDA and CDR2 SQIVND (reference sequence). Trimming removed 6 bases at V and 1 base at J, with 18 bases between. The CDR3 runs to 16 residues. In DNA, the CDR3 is TGTGCCAGTAGCCTCTCCCCTAGACAGGAGAACACTGAAGCTTTCTTT. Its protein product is CASSLSPRQENTEAFF. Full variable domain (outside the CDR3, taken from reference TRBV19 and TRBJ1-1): DGGITQSPKYLFRKEGQNVTLSCEQNLNHDAMYWYRQDPGQGLRLIYYSQIVNDFQKGDIAEGYSVSREKKESFPLTVTSAQKNPTAFYLCASSLSPRQENTEAFFGQGTRLTVV.

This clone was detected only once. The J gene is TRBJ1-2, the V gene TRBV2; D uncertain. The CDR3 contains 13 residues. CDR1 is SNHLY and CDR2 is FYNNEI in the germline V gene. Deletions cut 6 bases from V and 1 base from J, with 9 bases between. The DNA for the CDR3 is TGTGCCAGCAGAAGAACCGATAACTATGGCTACACCTTC. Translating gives CASRRTDNYGYTF.

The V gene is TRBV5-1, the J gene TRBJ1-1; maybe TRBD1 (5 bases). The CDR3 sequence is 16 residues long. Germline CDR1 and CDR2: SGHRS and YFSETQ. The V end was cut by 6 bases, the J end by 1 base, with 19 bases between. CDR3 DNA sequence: TGCGCCAGCAAGCTAGACCCGGGACGCCCGAACACTGAAGCTTTCTTT. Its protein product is CASKLDPGRPNTEAFF.

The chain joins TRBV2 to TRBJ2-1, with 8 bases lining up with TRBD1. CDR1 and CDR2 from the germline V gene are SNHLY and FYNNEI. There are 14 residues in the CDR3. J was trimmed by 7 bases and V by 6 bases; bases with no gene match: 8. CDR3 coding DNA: TGTGCCAGCAGGATAGCAGGGGGCTCGAATGAGCAGTTCTTC. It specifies CASRIAGGSNEQFF. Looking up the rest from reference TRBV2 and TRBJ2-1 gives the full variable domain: EPEVTQTPSHQVTQMGQEVILRCVPISNHLYFYWYRQILGQKVEFLVSFYNNEISEKSEIFDDQFSVERPDGSNFTLKIRSTKLEDSAMYFCASRIAGGSNEQFFGPGTRLTVL.

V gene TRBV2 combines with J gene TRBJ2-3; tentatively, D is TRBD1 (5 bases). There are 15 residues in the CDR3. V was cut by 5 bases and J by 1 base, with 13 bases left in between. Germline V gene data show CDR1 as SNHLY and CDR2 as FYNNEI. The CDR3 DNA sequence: TGTGCCAGCAGTATCCGACAGATCGGCACAGATACGCAGTATTTT. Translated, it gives CASSIRQIGTDTQYF.

This CDR3 is CASSLTLPDYGYTF. As DNA, the CDR3 is TGTGCCAGCAGCTTAACCTTGCCAGATTATGGCTACACCTTC. The rearrangement links TRBV7-3 to TRBJ1-2; D is unresolved. This CDR3 region has 14 residues. From germline, CDR1 is SGHTA and CDR2 FQGTGA. The V end lost 0 bases, the J end lost 5 bases, and 10 bases lay between the germline ends.

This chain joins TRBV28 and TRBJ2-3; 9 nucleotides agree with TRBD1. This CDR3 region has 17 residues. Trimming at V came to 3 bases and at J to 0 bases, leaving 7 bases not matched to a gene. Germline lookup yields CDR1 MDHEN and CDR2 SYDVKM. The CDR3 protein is CASSFPRDRASTDTQYF. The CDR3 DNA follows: TGTGCCAGCAGTTTCCCACGGGACAGGGCAAGCACAGATACGCAGTATTTT.

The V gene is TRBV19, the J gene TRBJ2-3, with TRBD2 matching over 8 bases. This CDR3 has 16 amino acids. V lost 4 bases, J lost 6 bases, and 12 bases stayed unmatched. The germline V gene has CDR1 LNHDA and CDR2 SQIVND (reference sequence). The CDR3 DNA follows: TGTGCCAGTAGTAAGGTTTTGCTAGCGGGCCGGGATACGCAGTATTTT. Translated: CASSKVLLAGRDTQYF. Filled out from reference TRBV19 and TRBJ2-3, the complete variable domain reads DGGITQSPKYLFRKEGQNVTLSCEQNLNHDAMYWYRQDPGQGLRLIYYSQIVNDFQKGDIAEGYSVSREKKESFPLTVTSAQKNPTAFYLCASSKVLLAGRDTQYFGPGTRLTVL.

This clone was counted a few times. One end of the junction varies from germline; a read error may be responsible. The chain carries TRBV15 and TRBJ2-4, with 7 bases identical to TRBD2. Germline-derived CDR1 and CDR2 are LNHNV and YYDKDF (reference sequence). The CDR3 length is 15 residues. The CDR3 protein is CATSRDSGSGNIQYF. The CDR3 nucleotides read TGTGCCACCAGCCGAGATAGCGGGTCCGGGAACATTCAGTACTTC.

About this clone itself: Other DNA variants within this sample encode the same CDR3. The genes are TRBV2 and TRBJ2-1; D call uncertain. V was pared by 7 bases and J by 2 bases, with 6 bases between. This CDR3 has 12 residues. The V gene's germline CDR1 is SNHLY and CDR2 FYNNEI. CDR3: CASNSAYNEQFF. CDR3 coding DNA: TGTGCCAGCAATTCGGCCTACAATGAGCAGTTCTTC.

CDR3 coding DNA: TGTGCCAGCAGCCCCTCGACTCTTAACTATGGCTACACCTTC. Translation gives CASSPSTLNYGYTF. The J gene is TRBJ1-2, the V gene TRBV11-2; D not resolved. The CDR3 is 14 residues long. In germline, CDR1 is SGHAT, CDR2 FQNNGV. Trimming left V 5 bases short and J 1 base short, with 11 bases between.

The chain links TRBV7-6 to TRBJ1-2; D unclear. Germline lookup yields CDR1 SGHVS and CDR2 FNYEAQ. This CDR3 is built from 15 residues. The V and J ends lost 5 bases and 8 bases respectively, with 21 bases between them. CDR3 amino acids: CASSPSGTGAWGYTF. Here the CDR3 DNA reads TGTGCCAGCAGCCCTAGTGGTACGGGCGCTTGGGGCTACACCTTC.

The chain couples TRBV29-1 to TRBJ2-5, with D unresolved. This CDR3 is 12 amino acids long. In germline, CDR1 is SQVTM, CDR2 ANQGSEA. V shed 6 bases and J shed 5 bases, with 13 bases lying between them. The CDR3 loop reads CSVLIGMETQYF. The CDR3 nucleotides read TGCAGCGTGCTCATAGGCATGGAGACCCAGTACTTC.

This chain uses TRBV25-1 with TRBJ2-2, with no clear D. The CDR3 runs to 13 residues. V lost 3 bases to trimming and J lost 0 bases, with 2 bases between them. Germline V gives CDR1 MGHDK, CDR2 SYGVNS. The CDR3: CASSDTNTGELFF. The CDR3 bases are TGTGCCAGCAGTGATACGAACACCGGGGAGCTGTTTTTT.